The clone carrying this T cell receptor (beta chain) came up many times. Its cognate antigen is unknown. Per germline, CDR1 SQVTM and CDR2 ANQGSEA. Trimming left V 2 bases short and J 0 bases short, with 14 bases between. CDR3 size: 15 residues. The sample comes from a study of CD8 T cells in ankylosing spondylitis. Overall study findings and caveats: Clones linked with disease were CD8+ and fairly uncommon in the peripheral blood. Previously reported in reactive arthritis synovial fluid and blood were some of the motif variants.

TCRdb used MiXCR to reprocess the 5' RACE reads, holding one entry per CDR3 protein. The sample lists about 36,000 distinct CDR3 sequences; 13% were seen once. This clonotype was sampled from a male donor with ankylosing spondylitis. V and J are TRBV29-1 and TRBJ2-7, with D perhaps being TRBD1 or TRBD2 (6 bases each). The sample taken for sequencing was synovial fluid, either unsorted or a sorted T cell fraction (not recorded which). CDR3 amino acids: CSVELGGPYSYEQYF. As DNA, the CDR3 is TGCAGCGTTGAATTAGGGGGGCCCTACTCCTACGAGCAGTACTTC.